Listed here are 32 T cell receptor beta chains from one sample, sequenced in a study of blood T cell repertoires in COVID-19. Using immunoSEQ multiplex PCR, the repertoire was profiled, and TCRdb retains in-frame clones only, with some absent. The profile shows approximately 250,000 clones, roughly 88% of them singletons. The sample was PBMCs or T cells enriched from blood (not recorded which). The source is a woman in her 40s with acute COVID-19.

J is TRBJ1-1 and V is TRBV11-3; D unresolved. CDR3 length: 14 amino acids. The germline V and J ends were trimmed by 7 bases and 0 bases, with 12 bases remaining between them. Germline V gene sequence: CDR1 SGHNT, CDR2 YENEEA. This CDR3 is CASITSGLNTEAFF. The CDR3 DNA reads as TGTGCCAGCATTACATCGGGGTTGAACACTGAAGCTTTCTTT.

The chain recombines TRBV10-3 with TRBJ2-2, with 13 nucleotides matching TRBD2. Germline CDR1 ENHRY, CDR2 SYGVKD. The CDR3 is 19 residues long. V was pared by 0 bases and J by 4 bases, with 8 bases of the junction left unmatched. CDR3 sequence reads: CAISESVVRLAGGTGELFF. The CDR3 DNA sequence: TGTGCCATCAGTGAGTCGGTAGTACGACTAGCGGGAGGCACCGGGGAGCTGTTTTTT.

This chain uses TRBV5-4 with TRBJ2-5, with D possibly TRBD1 on 5 matching bases. Germline CDR1 is SGHNT and CDR2 is YYREEE (reference sequence). The CDR3 covers 16 residues. Trimming took off 4 bases at V and 2 bases at J, with 18 bases between the two ends. The CDR3 coding sequence is TGTGCCAGCAGCCCACCTCGGACAAATCTACAAGAGACCCAGTACTTC. Protein sequence: CASSPPRTNLQETQYF.

CDR3 in amino acids: CASSVQGNEQFF. As DNA, the CDR3 is TGTGCCAGCAGCGTTCAGGGGAATGAGCAGTTCTTC. The gene calls are TRBV9 and TRBJ2-1, with a possible D match to TRBD1 (6 bases). Looked up from germline, CDR1 is SGDLS and CDR2 is YYNGEE. This CDR3 comprises 12 residues. V was clipped by 2 bases and J by 7 bases, with 7 bases between them.

The chain carries TRBV10-3 and TRBJ2-3, with D perhaps matching TRBD2 (6 bases). Germline V gene lookup returns CDR1 ENHRY and CDR2 SYGVKD. This CDR3 is built from 14 residues. The germline V and J ends were trimmed by 6 bases and 1 base, with 11 bases remaining between them. The CDR3 coding sequence is TGTGCCATCAGGGACGGAGGGGGCACAGATACGCAGTATTTT. Translated, it gives CAIRDGGGTDTQYF.

There are a few counts of this clone. The chain links TRBV13 to TRBJ2-5, with TRBD1 matching over 9 bases. The CDR3 totals 14 residues. Germline assignment: CDR1 PRHDT and CDR2 FYEKMQ (reference sequence). Losses at the gene ends were 7 bases for V and 4 bases for J; bases not matched to a gene: 7. The CDR3 loop is CASTGTGPRETQYF. The CDR3 coding sequence is TGTGCCAGCACCGGGACAGGGCCCAGAGAGACCCAGTACTTC.

This clone was found a few times. This chain connects TRBV11-2 to TRBJ2-1; unclear D gene. Per the germline V gene, CDR1 is SGHAT and CDR2 is FQNNGV. The CDR3 runs to 12 residues. V lost 5 bases and J 6 bases, leaving 8 bases between the germline ends. The CDR3 bases are TGTGCCAGCAGCACGATCGGCAATGAGCAGTTCTTC. This encodes CASSTIGNEQFF.

V usage is TRBV5-8 and J usage is TRBJ1-3; TRBD1 is a possible D gene (5 bases). V was pared by 4 bases and J by 4 bases, with 18 bases between. The CDR3 has 16 amino acids. Per germline, CDR1 SGHTS and CDR2 YDEGEE. CDR3 coding DNA: TGTGCCAGCAGCCCGGGATTGGGGGGTCGAGGAAACACCATATATTTT. The encoded protein is CASSPGLGGRGNTIYF.

The chain employs TRBV6-5 and TRBJ2-2; 7 bases line up with TRBD1. CDR1 and CDR2 (germline): MNHEY, SVGAGI. CDR3 length: 16 amino acids. The trim removed 1 base at V and 7 bases at J, leaving 9 bases unmatched. The CDR3 spells CASSYFDRVIGGELFF. The CDR3 DNA is TGTGCCAGCAGTTACTTTGACAGGGTTATTGGCGGGGAGCTGTTTTTT.

Only one count was recorded for this clone. V is TRBV6-5 and J is TRBJ2-3; a weak D match, TRBD2 (5 bases). V lost 4 bases and J lost 4, with 15 bases in between. The CDR3 has 15 residues. Germline V gene sequence: CDR1 MNHEY, CDR2 SVGAGI. Here the CDR3 reads CASSSEPSSPDTQYF. The CDR3, as DNA: TGTGCCAGCAGTTCAGAGCCTAGCTCACCAGATACGCAGTATTTT.

The chain carries TRBV25-1 and TRBJ1-2; D not certain. V was cut by 6 bases and J by 8 bases, with 10 bases left in between. The length of the CDR3 is 11 residues. CDR1 is MGHDK and CDR2 is SYGVNS in the germline V gene. The CDR3 nucleotides are TGTGCCAGCAGGTATGAGGGCGGCTACACCTTC. Translated: CASRYEGGYTF.

The chain has TRBV6-2 or TRBV6-3 and TRBJ2-7; 9 bases match TRBD1. V lost 6 bases to trimming and J lost 4 bases; unmatched junction nucleotides: 10. CDR1 MNHEY and CDR2 SVGEGT come from the germline V gene. This CDR3 is built from 15 residues. CDR3 in DNA: TGTGCCAGCAGCCCTGGGACAGGGAGCAGATACGAGCAGTACGTC. Protein sequence: CASSPGTGSRYEQYV.

V and J are TRBV4-1 and TRBJ2-4; maybe TRBD2 (6 bases). V was pared by 10 bases and J by 6 bases, with 25 bases between. The CDR3 is made up of 16 amino acids. The germline V gene has CDR1 MGHRA and CDR2 YSYEKL. CDR3 nucleotide sequence: TGCGCCACCCAAGCCGATGTCGCGGGAACGGGAAACATTCAGTACTTC. Translated: CATQADVAGTGNIQYF.

The chain recombines TRBV7-2 with TRBJ2-1; D is perhaps TRBD1 (6 bases). CDR1 and CDR2 from the germline V gene are SGHTA and FQGNSA. This CDR3 comprises 15 residues. The V gene lost 3 bases and the J gene lost 4 bases, with 13 bases spanning the gap. CDR3: CASSFQDSLYNEQFF. CDR3 nucleotide sequence: TGTGCCAGCAGCTTCCAGGACAGCTTATACAATGAGCAGTTCTTC.

This rearrangement joins TRBV5-1 to TRBJ2-2; tentative D call: TRBD2 (5 bases). This CDR3 contains 16 residues. Trimming removed 4 bases at V and 3 bases at J, with 16 bases between. CDR1 is SGHRS and CDR2 is YFSETQ in the germline V gene. CDR3 sequence: CASSLMLAGDTGELFF. CDR3 in DNA: TGCGCCAGCAGCCTTATGCTAGCAGGTGACACCGGGGAGCTGTTTTTT.

The chain combines TRBV5-3 with TRBJ1-5, with TRBD1 matching 9 bases. TRBV5-3 is recorded as an ORF, its role being uncertain. There are 15 residues in the CDR3. V lost 1 base and J lost 5; bases outside the gene matches: 4. The CDR3 spells CARSLTGGSYQPQHF. CDR3 DNA sequence: TGTGCCAGAAGCTTGACAGGGGGCTCGTATCAGCCCCAGCATTTT.

The rearrangement links TRBV7-2 to TRBJ1-3; no clear D. Germline lookup yields CDR1 SGHTA and CDR2 FQGNSA. Trimming removed 0 bases from V and 8 bases from J, with 11 bases in between. This CDR3 comprises 14 residues. The CDR3 sequence is CASSLAGRVDTIYF. For the CDR3, the DNA is TGTGCCAGCAGCTTAGCGGGCCGTGTAGACACCATATATTTT.

The rearrangement uses TRBV5-1 and TRBJ1-1, with D tentatively TRBD1 (5 bases). The CDR3 runs 17 residues. CDR1 SGHRS and CDR2 YFSETQ come from the germline V gene. Trimming left V 2 bases short and J 4 bases short, with 21 bases between. CDR3 nucleotides: TGCGCCAGCAGCTTTGGGGGTGCTGTGGCCGGGAGCACTGAAGCTTTCTTT. It is translated as CASSFGGAVAGSTEAFF.

The chain is built from TRBV5-1 and TRBJ1-2; D is perhaps TRBD1 (5 bases). Germline-derived CDR1 and CDR2 are SGHRS and YFSETQ. This CDR3 has 14 residues. Trimming removed 0 bases from V and 6 bases from J, with 12 bases in between. The CDR3 sequence is CASSLAPTEDGYTF. Here the CDR3 DNA reads TGCGCCAGCAGCTTGGCCCCGACAGAAGATGGCTACACCTTC.

This clone appeared a single time. The V gene is TRBV3-1 (or the pseudogene TRBV3-2), the J gene TRBJ2-7; no firm D call. The V end was cut by 4 bases, the J end by 4 bases, with 5 bases between. The V gene's germline CDR1 is LGHDT and CDR2 YNNKEL (reference sequence). The CDR3 is made up of 11 amino acids. The chain's CDR3 is CASSLHYEQYF. Here the CDR3 DNA reads TGTGCCAGCAGCCTCCATTACGAGCAGTACTTC.

The chain employs TRBV5-4 and TRBJ2-1; D unresolved. Deletions cut 4 bases from V and 0 bases from J, with 11 bases between. Germline CDR1 and CDR2: SGHNT and YYREEE (reference sequence). The CDR3 sequence is 15 residues long. The CDR3 protein is CASSPDRSSYNEQFF. In nucleotides, the CDR3 is TGTGCCAGCAGCCCAGATCGGAGCTCCTACAATGAGCAGTTCTTC.

This sequence joins TRBV11-3 and TRBJ2-1, with 14 bases that match TRBD2. The CDR3 consists of 15 residues. After removal of 1 base from V and 9 bases from J, the junction contained 2 bases not matched to a gene. In germline, CDR1 is SGHNT, CDR2 YENEEA. CDR3 nucleotides: TGTGCCAGCAGCTTAGGAGGGACTAGCGGGGGTGAGCAGTTCTTC. Translated: CASSLGGTSGGEQFF.

The chain has TRBV15 and TRBJ2-7; 9 bases match TRBD2. This CDR3 comprises 17 residues. Germline V CDR1 and CDR2: LNHNV, YYDKDF (reference sequence). J was trimmed by 1 base and V by 1 base; bases with no gene match: 8. In DNA, the CDR3 is TGTGCCACCAGCAGAGCCCCTAGCGGGACGCGGTCCTACGAGCAGTACTTC. Residues: CATSRAPSGTRSYEQYF.

The rearrangement joins TRBV11-2 to TRBJ1-2; D unclear. V was cut by 5 bases and J by 3 bases, with 13 bases left in between. Germline CDR1 reads SGHAT; CDR2 reads FQNNGV. CDR3 size: 14 residues. The CDR3 spells CASSGGIRDYGYTF. CDR3 DNA: TGTGCCAGCAGCGGAGGGATTCGCGACTATGGCTACACCTTC.

V is TRBV7-8 and J is TRBJ1-1, with TRBD1 identical over 7 bases. This CDR3 spans 15 amino acids. CDR1 is SGHVS, CDR2 FQNEAQ, per germline. J gave up 11 bases and V 3 bases, and 15 bases lay outside the gene matches. CDR3 amino acids: CASSFFGRGRNPAFF. CDR3 coding DNA: TGTGCCAGCAGCTTCTTTGGAAGGGGGCGAAATCCGGCTTTCTTT.

CDR3 loop: CATSKTSGGLDTQYF. The CDR3 coding sequence is TGTGCCACCAGCAAAACTAGCGGGGGGTTAGATACGCAGTATTTT. V is TRBV15 and J is TRBJ2-3; 12 bases match TRBD2. Germline CDR1 is LNHNV and CDR2 is YYDKDF (reference sequence). The CDR3 is made up of 15 amino acids. V gave up 4 bases and J gave up 5 bases; unmatched junction bases: 4.

The chain has TRBV28 and TRBJ1-5; D uncertain. Germline V gene data show CDR1 as MDHEN and CDR2 as SYDVKM. V was trimmed by 6 bases and J by 2 bases, leaving 11 bases between them. CDR3 length equals 14 residues. The CDR3 bases are TGTGCCAGCAGGAACCATCAGGGCAATCAGCCCCAGCATTTT. Translating it yields CASRNHQGNQPQHF.

Note on this clone: The germline gene is not matched at one end of the junction; a read error may be the cause. The CDR3 loop reads CASSLLTSTDTQYF. The CDR3 DNA follows: TGTGCTAGCAGCTTATTAACTAGCACAGATACGCAGTATTTT. The chain recombines TRBV7-7 with TRBJ2-3; D is ambiguous. The CDR3 extends over 14 amino acids. CDR1 and CDR2 from the germline V gene are SSHAT and FNYEAQ (reference sequence).

Only a few counts were recorded for this clone. The chain carries TRBV7-2 and TRBJ2-7, with 9 bases aligning to TRBD1. The CDR3 has 14 residues. Germline V gene lookup returns CDR1 SGHTA and CDR2 FQGNSA. Unmatched junction bases numbered 8, after V lost 5 bases and J lost 6 bases. CDR3 region: CASSQGTGRREQYV. The DNA for the CDR3 is TGTGCCAGCAGCCAAGGGACAGGGAGGCGCGAGCAGTACGTC.

The table lists this clone with a count of one. This chain uses TRBV5-1 with TRBJ1-4, with 8 bases aligning to TRBD1. Germline V gene sequence: CDR1 SGHRS, CDR2 YFSETQ. This CDR3 has 15 amino acids. The trim removed 2 bases at V and 5 bases at J, leaving 5 bases unmatched. The CDR3 region is CASSFETGANEKLFF. The CDR3 DNA reads as TGCGCCAGCAGCTTCGAGACAGGGGCGAATGAAAAACTGTTTTTT.

The chain uses TRBV9 and TRBJ2-3; 9 nucleotides align to TRBD2. The CDR3 covers 19 residues. J was trimmed by 2 bases and V by 1 base; bases with no gene match: 14. Germline loops: CDR1 SGDLS, CDR2 YYNGEE. DNA for the CDR3: TGTGCCAGCAGCGTACCCCGCCGCGGGGTAGCGGGAGACACAGATACGCAGTATTTT. This encodes CASSVPRRGVAGDTDTQYF.

The rearrangement links TRBV5-1 to TRBJ2-1; TRBD2 matches at 13 bases. Germline CDR1 and CDR2: SGHRS and YFSETQ. The ends lost 4 bases at V and 6 bases at J; junction bases unmatched: 4. The CDR3 covers 15 residues. CDR3 in amino acids: CASSRTSGSVNEQFF. CDR3 bases: TGCGCCAGCAGCCGGACTAGCGGGAGTGTCAATGAGCAGTTCTTC. Looking up the rest from reference TRBV5-1 and TRBJ2-1 gives the full variable domain: KAGVTQTPRYLIKTRGQQVTLSCSPISGHRSVSWYQQTPGQGLQFLFEYFSETQRNKGNFPGRFSGRQFSNSRSEMNVSTLELGDSALYLCASSRTSGSVNEQFFGPGTRLTVL.